These 30 T cell receptor beta chains came from one sample sequenced in a study of patients and donors after allogeneic stem cell transplantation. MiXCR, run by TCRdb on the RT-PCR reads, gives a single entry per CDR3 protein. The data show some 880,000 distinct CDR3 sequences, with under 20% seen just once and about 6% held by the top ten. Sequences were obtained from blood, either unsorted or a sorted T cell fraction (not recorded which). These receptors came from a human donor who was either an allogeneic HSCT recipient or a stem cell or donor lymphocyte infusion donor (not recorded which). It is not recorded whose cells these are; they may come from a transplant donor.

In its sample, this clonotype was seen many times. The CDR3 here is CSVEDIGYSGYTF. DNA for the CDR3: TGCAGCGTTGAAGATATCGGGTATAGTGGCTACACCTTC. The V and J genes are TRBV29-1 and TRBJ1-2; no reliable D call. From germline, CDR1 is SQVTM and CDR2 ANQGSEA. CDR3 length equals 13 residues. V lost 0 bases and J lost 7, with 12 bases in between.

The chain links TRBV6-2 or TRBV6-3 to TRBJ1-4, with a weak D call TRBD1 (6 bases). V gave up 6 bases and J gave up 4 bases, with 15 bases separating them. The CDR3 totals 15 residues. The V gene's germline CDR1 is MNHEY and CDR2 SVGEGT. As DNA, the CDR3 is TGTGCCAGCAGCCCTGGACAGCTCCGTAATGAAAAACTGTTTTTT. Translating it yields CASSPGQLRNEKLFF.

A few counts support this clonotype. This rearrangement joins TRBV5-1 to TRBJ2-1; 10 nucleotides align to TRBD2. The trim removed 1 base at V and 9 bases at J, leaving 4 bases unmatched. The germline V gene encodes CDR1 SGHRS and CDR2 YFSETQ. The CDR3 covers 14 residues. The DNA for the CDR3 is TGCGCCAGCAGCTTGACTAGCGGGATTCTTGAGCAGTTCTTC. Translation gives CASSLTSGILEQFF.

The J gene is TRBJ2-3, the V gene TRBV10-3, with 10 bases aligning to TRBD2. The V gene's germline CDR1 is ENHRY and CDR2 SYGVKD. Trimming took 6 bases from V and 4 from J; bases not matched to a gene: 7. The CDR3 has 15 residues. The CDR3 nucleotides read TGTGCCATCAGCGGGCTAGCGGGGGCCGCAGATACGCAGTATTTT. Protein product: CAISGLAGAADTQYF.

V is TRBV3-1 and J is TRBJ2-7; D possibly corresponds to TRBD2 (6 bases). This CDR3 region has 14 residues. V was shortened by 4 bases and J by 5 bases, with 15 bases between the two germline ends. Germline CDR1 reads LGHDT; CDR2 reads YNNKEL (reference sequence). The CDR3 reads CASSPREAWDEQYF. DNA for the CDR3: TGTGCCAGCAGCCCCAGGGAGGCCTGGGACGAGCAGTACTTC.

This clonotype was counted between two and nine times. CDR3 in DNA: TGCAGCGTTGGAACCGTGAACACTGAAGCTTTCTTT. Translating it yields CSVGTVNTEAFF. V gene TRBV29-1 combines with J gene TRBJ1-1, with unresolved D. The CDR3 sequence is 12 residues long. The germline gives CDR1 SQVTM, CDR2 ANQGSEA. V dropped 4 bases and J dropped 0 bases, with 6 bases sitting between them.

This clonotype was counted only a few times. The chain uses TRBV5-6 and TRBJ1-2; 8 bases match TRBD1. CDR1 SGHDT and CDR2 YYEEEE come from the germline V gene. V shed 2 bases, J shed 5 bases, and the junction held 5 bases outside the gene matches. This CDR3 is 14 amino acids long. The CDR3 protein is CASSFPRTGYGYTF. CDR3 sequence (DNA): TGTGCCAGCAGCTTCCCCCGGACAGGGTATGGCTACACCTTC. The entire variable domain, with the rest obtained from reference TRBV5-6 and TRBJ1-2, is as follows: DAGVTQSPTHLIKTRGQQVTLRCSPKSGHDTVSWYQQALGQGPQFIFQYYEEEERQRGNFPDRFSGHQFPNYSSELNVNALLLGDSALYLCASSFPRTGYGYTFGSGTRLTVV.

This clonotype was detected only a few times. This chain uses TRBV27 with TRBJ1-5; perhaps TRBD1 as D (5 bases). This CDR3 region has 15 residues. Germline V gene lookup returns CDR1 MNHEY and CDR2 SMNVEV (reference sequence). Deletions cut 6 bases from V and 2 bases from J, with 14 bases between. CDR3 residues: CASSPGPAGNQPQHF. CDR3 sequence (DNA): TGTGCCAGCAGCCCGGGACCAGCGGGCAATCAGCCCCAGCATTTT.

The rearrangement links TRBV11-3 to TRBJ2-3; a possible D gene is TRBD1 (6 bases). V lost 5 bases and J 3 bases, leaving 12 bases between the germline ends. CDR3 length equals 14 residues. Germline CDR1 is SGHNT and CDR2 is YENEEA. The CDR3 bases are TGTGCCAGCAGCCCGCCTGGACAGACAGATACGCAGTATTTT. This translates into CASSPPGQTDTQYF.

This clonotype was seen more than once but under ten times. The rearrangement uses TRBV11-3 and TRBJ2-1; D is perhaps TRBD1 (6 bases). V was trimmed by 5 bases and J by 9 bases, leaving 14 bases between them. This CDR3 region has 13 residues. Germline CDR1 and CDR2: SGHNT and YENEEA. CDR3: CASSPRQVREQFF. The CDR3, as DNA: TGTGCCAGCAGCCCACGACAGGTACGTGAGCAGTTCTTC.

Only a few counts were recorded for this clonotype. V gene TRBV12-3 or TRBV12-4 combines with J gene TRBJ1-6; D gene ambiguous. Trimming removed 7 bases from V and 6 bases from J, with 16 bases in between. The CDR3 length is 15 residues. DNA for the CDR3: TGTGCCAGCACCGTATTTGGCGGCCTTAATTCACCCCTCCACTTT. Protein: CASTVFGGLNSPLHF.

The chain recombines TRBV5-1 with TRBJ1-2; the match to TRBD1 covers 7 bases. The CDR3 has 17 residues. Germline V gives CDR1 SGHRS, CDR2 YFSETQ. With V trimmed by 2 bases and J by 6 bases, 16 bases remained unmatched. CDR3 amino acids: CASSFRRQGVMEHGYTF. The CDR3 DNA sequence: TGCGCCAGCAGCTTCAGGCGACAGGGTGTAATGGAACATGGCTACACCTTC.

The genes are TRBV7-9 and TRBJ1-2; 9 nucleotides agree with TRBD1. There are 15 residues in the CDR3. Looked up from germline, CDR1 is SEHNR and CDR2 is FQNEAQ (reference sequence). J gave up 4 bases and V 6 bases, and 9 bases lay outside the gene matches. The CDR3 nucleotides are TGTGCCAGCAGACCCGGGACAGGGAATCGCTATGGCTACACCTTC. This sequence encodes CASRPGTGNRYGYTF.

V and J are TRBV11-3 and TRBJ2-2; D remains unclear. The CDR3 is made up of 16 amino acids. Per germline, CDR1 SGHNT and CDR2 YENEEA. V gave up 5 bases and J gave up 1 base, with 14 bases separating them. CDR3 in amino acids: CASSLSYPGNTGELFF. CDR3 nucleotides: TGTGCCAGCAGCCTATCATACCCAGGGAACACCGGGGAGCTGTTTTTT.

The gene calls are TRBV7-7 and TRBJ2-3; 7 bases line up with TRBD1. V dropped 5 bases and J dropped 8; count of bases not matched to a gene: 13. From germline, CDR1 is SSHAT and CDR2 FNYEAQ (reference sequence). The CDR3 has 15 residues. The CDR3 here is CASSPRQGRMGTQYF. DNA of the CDR3: TGTGCCAGCAGCCCTCGACAGGGTAGGATGGGTACGCAGTATTTT.

This clonotype appeared a few times. The chain has TRBV4-2 and TRBJ2-3, with TRBD2 as a possible D gene (5 bases). V was shortened by 0 bases and J by 6 bases, with 10 bases between the two germline ends. In germline, CDR1 is LGHNA, CDR2 YNFKEQ. The CDR3 loop spans 14 amino acids. DNA of the CDR3: TGTGCCAGCAGCCAAGACGGGATTGTGGATACGCAGTATTTT. Protein sequence: CASSQDGIVDTQYF.

The sample holds many counts of this clonotype. The rearrangement uses TRBV12-3 or TRBV12-4 and TRBJ1-1; D is uncertain. The CDR3 spans 14 residues. V was cut by 3 bases and J by 3 bases, with 11 bases left in between. DNA of the CDR3: TGTGCCAGCAGTTTCGGAGGGATCGACACTGAAGCTTTCTTT. This gives the protein CASSFGGIDTEAFF.

The rearrangement joins TRBV7-3 to TRBJ2-1; the match to TRBD1 covers 12 bases. The CDR3 is 14 residues long. The trim removed 4 bases at V and 8 bases at J, leaving 3 bases unmatched. Germline loops: CDR1 SGHTA, CDR2 FQGTGA. For the CDR3, the DNA is TGTGCCAGCAGCTGGGGACAGGGGGCTGATGAGCAGTTCTTC. This encodes CASSWGQGADEQFF.

The chain carries TRBV7-6 and TRBJ2-2; 8 positions agree with TRBD2. V shed 0 bases and J 4 bases; nucleotides not matched to a gene: 7. CDR3 length: 17 residues. The V gene's germline CDR1 is SGHVS and CDR2 FNYEAQ. The CDR3 protein is CASSLARGARVTGELFF. DNA of the CDR3: TGTGCCAGCAGCTTAGCGCGGGGGGCCAGAGTCACCGGGGAGCTGTTTTTT.

This chain connects TRBV20-1 to TRBJ1-5; D is possibly TRBD1 (5 bases). The CDR3 runs 14 residues. V was trimmed by 2 bases and J by 7 bases, leaving 15 bases between them. The germline V gene has CDR1 DFQATT and CDR2 SNEGSKA (reference sequence). This chain's CDR3 is CSARMTRPGQPQHF. In nucleotides, the CDR3 is TGCAGTGCTAGAATGACACGGCCAGGGCAGCCCCAGCATTTT.

This clonotype was counted at least ten times. The chain uses TRBV9 and TRBJ1-1, with D unresolved. Germline CDR1 SGDLS, CDR2 YYNGEE. The CDR3 covers 13 residues. The germline V and J ends were trimmed by 2 bases and 6 bases, with 11 bases remaining between them. DNA of the CDR3: TGTGCCAGCAGCGTCAGACCAGTGGCTGAAGCTTTCTTT. Protein sequence: CASSVRPVAEAFF.

V gene TRBV27 combines with J gene TRBJ2-1; 7 positions agree with TRBD2. With 5 bases clipped from V and 9 bases from J, the junction kept 7 bases outside the gene matches. From germline, CDR1 is MNHEY and CDR2 SMNVEV (reference sequence). The CDR3 loop spans 13 amino acids. The CDR3 bases are TGTGCCAGCAGTCCCGGGGGGTTCAGTGAGCAGTTCTTC. Protein: CASSPGGFSEQFF.

The DNA for the CDR3 is TGTGCCAGCAGGACGGGACTAGCGGTTACCAACAATGAGCAGTTCTTC. Translating gives CASRTGLAVTNNEQFF. The chain couples TRBV2 to TRBJ2-1; 11 bases are shared with TRBD2. The CDR3 totals 16 residues. With V trimmed by 6 bases and J by 5 bases, 9 bases remained unmatched. Germline assignment: CDR1 SNHLY and CDR2 FYNNEI.

This clonotype turned up a few times. The J gene is TRBJ2-3, the V gene TRBV7-2; a weak D match, TRBD2 (5 bases). V gave up 3 bases and J gave up 0 bases, with 10 bases separating them. The CDR3 length is 15 residues. Germline lookup yields CDR1 SGHTA and CDR2 FQGNSA. CDR3 residues: CASSFLAPSTDTQYF. CDR3 bases: TGTGCCAGCAGCTTTTTAGCGCCGAGCACAGATACGCAGTATTTT.

This clonotype occurred a few times. A read error may account for a junction end that differs from germline. This chain joins TRBV20-1 and TRBJ2-1, with D tentatively TRBD2 (6 bases). This CDR3 comprises 13 residues. The germline CDR1 and CDR2 sequences are DFQATT and SNEGSKA (reference sequence). The CDR3 DNA follows: TGCAGTGCTAGAGCCCGGGACTCAACGGCCCCCCTCTTC. Its translation is CSARARDSTAPLF.

The CDR3 is CSARRPDHYEQYF. The CDR3, as DNA: TGCAGTGCTCGCCGACCAGACCACTACGAGCAGTACTTC. The chain uses TRBV20-1 and TRBJ2-7; D is unresolved. The CDR3 runs to 13 residues. Germline assignment: CDR1 DFQATT and CDR2 SNEGSKA (reference sequence). V shed 5 bases and J shed 3 bases, with 14 bases lying between them.

This clonotype was detected only a few times. The genes are TRBV5-4 and TRBJ2-7; no firm D call. Between the trimmed V and J ends, which lost 1 base and 6 bases, there was a span of 11 bases. Per germline, CDR1 SGHNT and CDR2 YYREEE (reference sequence). This CDR3 has 13 amino acids. Written as DNA, the CDR3 is TGTGCCAGCAGCTTGAGTGGGTACACCGAGCAGTACTTC. This gives the protein CASSLSGYTEQYF.

This clonotype was observed at least ten times. The chain uses TRBV5-1 and TRBJ1-4; possible D gene TRBD1, 6 bases. V was trimmed by 0 bases and J by 5 bases, leaving 14 bases between them. Germline V CDR1 and CDR2: SGHRS, YFSETQ. The CDR3 runs 16 residues. This chain's CDR3 is CASSLDVGQKNEKLFF. DNA for the CDR3: TGCGCCAGCAGCTTGGATGTTGGACAGAAGAATGAAAAACTGTTTTTT.

The J gene is TRBJ2-7, the V gene TRBV12-3 or TRBV12-4; TRBD1 aligns across 7 bases. This CDR3 spans 15 amino acids. Losses at the gene ends were 0 bases for V and 3 bases for J; bases not matched to a gene: 5. CDR3 nucleotides: TGTGCCAGCAGTTTAGCGCCGGGACAGAGCTACGAGCAGTACTTC. Translation gives CASSLAPGQSYEQYF.

The sample holds a few counts of this clonotype. V is TRBV13 and J is TRBJ2-2; TRBD2 matches 14 bases. V gave up 5 bases and J gave up 5 bases; unmatched junction bases: 7. Germline V gives CDR1 PRHDT, CDR2 FYEKMQ (reference sequence). The CDR3 totals 17 residues. CDR3 in amino acids: CASSPKGLAGETGELFF. The CDR3 region has the DNA TGTGCCAGCAGCCCGAAGGGACTAGCGGGGGAAACCGGGGAGCTGTTTTTT.